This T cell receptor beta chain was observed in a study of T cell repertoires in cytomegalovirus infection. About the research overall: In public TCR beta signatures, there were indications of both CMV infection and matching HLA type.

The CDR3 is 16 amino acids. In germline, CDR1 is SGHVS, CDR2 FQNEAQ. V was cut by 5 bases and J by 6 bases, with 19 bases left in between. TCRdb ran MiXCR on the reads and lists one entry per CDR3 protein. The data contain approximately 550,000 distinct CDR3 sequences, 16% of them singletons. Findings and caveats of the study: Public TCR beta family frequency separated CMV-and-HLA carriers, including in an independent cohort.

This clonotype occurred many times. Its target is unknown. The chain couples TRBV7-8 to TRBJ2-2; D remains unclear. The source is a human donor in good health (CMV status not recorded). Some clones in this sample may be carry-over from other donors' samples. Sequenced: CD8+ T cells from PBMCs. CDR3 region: CASSPNARAFPGELFF. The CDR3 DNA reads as TGTGCCAGCAGCCCCAATGCACGGGCCTTCCCCGGGGAGCTGTTTTTT.